A few counts support the clone carrying this T cell receptor beta chain. Its antigen is not identified. Through Arm-PCR of CDR3 regions and iRepertoire HTBI primers, TCR beta libraries were built. TCRdb recomputed calls from the multiplex PCR reads with MiXCR, one row per CDR3 protein. The sample has around 450,000 distinct CDR3 sequences, around a fifth seen once. Specified time point: persistent/refractory GD, antithyroid drugs over 5 years with positive TRAb. PBMC RNA served as the TCR library source. The V end was cut by 6 bases, the J end by 0 bases, with 12 bases between. This CDR3 has 14 residues. CDR1 DFQATT and CDR2 SNEGSKA come from the germline V gene (reference sequence). The data stem from a study of regulatory T cells in long-lasting Graves disease. Regarding the study as a whole: Favored usage of TRBV28, TRBJ1-2 and TRBJ2-5 was recorded in persistent disease. Peripheral blood, not thyroid tissue, was the sole material studied. Newly diagnosed Graves' patients exceeded persistent ones in TCR diversity. Fewer public clonotypes were shared by new patients (roughly 910) than by persistent patients (around 2,900).

The receptor comes from a female donor with Graves disease. The chain is built from TRBV20-1 and TRBJ2-1; unclear D gene. Sequencing used peripheral blood mononuclear cells (PBMCs), obtained when the disease was refractory, from a patient treated with antithyroid drugs. The CDR3 region is CSASRTLSYNEQFF. DNA for the CDR3: TGCAGTGCATCCCGGACGCTCTCCTACAATGAGCAGTTCTTC.